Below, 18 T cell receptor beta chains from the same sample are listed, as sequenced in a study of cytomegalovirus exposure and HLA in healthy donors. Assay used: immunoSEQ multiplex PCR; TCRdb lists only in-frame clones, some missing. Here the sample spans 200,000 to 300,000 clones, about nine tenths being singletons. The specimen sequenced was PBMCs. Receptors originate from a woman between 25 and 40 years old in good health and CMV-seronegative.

DNA of the CDR3: TGTGCCAGCAGCTTGGGCCTCACTAACTATGGCTACACCTTC. Amino acid sequence: CASSLGLTNYGYTF. V gene TRBV7-9 combines with J gene TRBJ1-2, with D unresolved. Trimming removed 3 bases at V and 0 bases at J, with 8 bases between. CDR3 size: 14 residues. Germline CDR1 SEHNR, CDR2 FQNEAQ (reference sequence).

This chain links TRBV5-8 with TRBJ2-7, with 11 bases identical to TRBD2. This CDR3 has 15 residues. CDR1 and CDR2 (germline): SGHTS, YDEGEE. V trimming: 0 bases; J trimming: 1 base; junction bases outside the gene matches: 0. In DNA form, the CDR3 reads TGTGCCAGCAGCTTGGTAGCGGGAGGGTCCTACGAGCAGTACTTC. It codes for CASSLVAGGSYEQYF.

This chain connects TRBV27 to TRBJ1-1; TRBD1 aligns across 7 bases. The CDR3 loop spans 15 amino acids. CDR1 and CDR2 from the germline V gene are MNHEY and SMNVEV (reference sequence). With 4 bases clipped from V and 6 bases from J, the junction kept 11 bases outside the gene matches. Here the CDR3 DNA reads TGTGCCAGCAGTTCCGAGACAGGGATCAGGGCTGAAGCTTTCTTT. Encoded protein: CASSSETGIRAEAFF.

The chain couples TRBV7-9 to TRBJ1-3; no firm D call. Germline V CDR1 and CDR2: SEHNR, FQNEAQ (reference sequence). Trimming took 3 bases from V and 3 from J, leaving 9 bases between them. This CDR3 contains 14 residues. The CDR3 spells CASSLGSGGNTIYF. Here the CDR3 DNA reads TGTGCCAGCAGCTTGGGGTCCGGTGGAAACACCATATATTTT. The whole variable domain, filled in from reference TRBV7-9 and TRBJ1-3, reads DTGVSQNPRHKITKRGQNVTFRCDPISEHNRLYWYRQTLGQGPEFLTYFQNEAQLEKSRLLSDRFSAERPKGSFSTLEIQRTEQGDSAMYLCASSLGSGGNTIYFGEGSWLTVV.

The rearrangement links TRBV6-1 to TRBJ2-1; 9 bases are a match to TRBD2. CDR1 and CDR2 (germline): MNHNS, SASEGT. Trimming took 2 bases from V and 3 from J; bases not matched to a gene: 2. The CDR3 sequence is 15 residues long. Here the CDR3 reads CASSEKLAGYNEQFF. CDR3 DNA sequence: TGTGCCAGCAGTGAAAAACTAGCGGGCTACAATGAGCAGTTCTTC.

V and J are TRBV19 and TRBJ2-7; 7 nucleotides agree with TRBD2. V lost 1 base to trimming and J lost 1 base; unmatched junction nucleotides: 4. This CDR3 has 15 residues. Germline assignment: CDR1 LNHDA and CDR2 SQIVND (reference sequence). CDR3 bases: TGTGCCAGTAGTATAGGGGAGGGACCTTCCTACGAGCAGTACTTC. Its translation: CASSIGEGPSYEQYF.

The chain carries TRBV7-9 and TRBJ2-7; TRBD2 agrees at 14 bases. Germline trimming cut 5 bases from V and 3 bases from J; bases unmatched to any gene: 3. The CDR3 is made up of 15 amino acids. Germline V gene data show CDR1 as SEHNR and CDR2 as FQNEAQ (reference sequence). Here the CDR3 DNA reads TGTGCCAGCAGCGGACTAGCGGGAGGACGCTACGAGCAGTACTTC. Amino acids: CASSGLAGGRYEQYF.

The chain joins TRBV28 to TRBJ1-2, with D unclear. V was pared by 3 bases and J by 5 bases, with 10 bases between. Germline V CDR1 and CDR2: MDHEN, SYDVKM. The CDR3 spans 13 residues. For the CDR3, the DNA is TGTGCCAGCAGTTTGGGTGATGGGTATGGCTACACCTTC. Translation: CASSLGDGYGYTF.

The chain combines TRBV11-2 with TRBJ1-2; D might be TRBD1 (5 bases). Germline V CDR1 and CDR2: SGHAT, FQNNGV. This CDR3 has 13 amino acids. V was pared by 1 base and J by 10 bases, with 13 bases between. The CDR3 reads CASSLGGTVDYTF. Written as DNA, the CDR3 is TGTGCCAGCAGCTTAGGGGGGACTGTCGACTACACCTTC.

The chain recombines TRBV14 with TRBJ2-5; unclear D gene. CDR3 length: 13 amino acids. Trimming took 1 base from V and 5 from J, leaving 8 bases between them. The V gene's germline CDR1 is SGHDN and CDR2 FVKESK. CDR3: CASSQGTFETQYF. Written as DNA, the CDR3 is TGTGCCAGCAGCCAAGGGACGTTCGAGACCCAGTACTTC.

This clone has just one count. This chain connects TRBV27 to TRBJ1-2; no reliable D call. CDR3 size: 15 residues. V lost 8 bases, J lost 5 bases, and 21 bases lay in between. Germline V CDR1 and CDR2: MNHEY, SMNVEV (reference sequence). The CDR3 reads CASGINGVGYYGYTF. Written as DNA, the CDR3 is TGTGCCAGCGGGATTAACGGCGTAGGGTATTATGGCTACACCTTC.

The CDR3 bases are TGCGCCAGCACACGGACTAGCGGGAGTATCTACGAGCAGTACTTC. This sequence encodes CASTRTSGSIYEQYF. The gene calls are TRBV5-1 and TRBJ2-7; TRBD2 agrees at 13 bases. The V and J ends lost 6 bases and 3 bases, in that order; junction bases with no gene match: 6. CDR3 length equals 15 residues. Germline V gene data show CDR1 as SGHRS and CDR2 as YFSETQ.

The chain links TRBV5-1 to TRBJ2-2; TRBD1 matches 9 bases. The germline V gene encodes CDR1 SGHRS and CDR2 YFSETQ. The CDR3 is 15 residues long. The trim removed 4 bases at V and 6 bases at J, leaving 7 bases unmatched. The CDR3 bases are TGCGCCAGCAGCCCGGGACAGGGTTTTCCCGGGGAGCTGTTTTTT. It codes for CASSPGQGFPGELFF.

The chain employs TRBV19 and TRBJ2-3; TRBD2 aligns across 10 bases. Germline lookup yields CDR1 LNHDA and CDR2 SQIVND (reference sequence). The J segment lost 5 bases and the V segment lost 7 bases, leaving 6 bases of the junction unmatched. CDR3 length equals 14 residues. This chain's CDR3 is CASTLRTSGDTQYF. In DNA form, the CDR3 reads TGTGCCAGTACCCTGAGGACTAGCGGAGATACGCAGTATTTT.

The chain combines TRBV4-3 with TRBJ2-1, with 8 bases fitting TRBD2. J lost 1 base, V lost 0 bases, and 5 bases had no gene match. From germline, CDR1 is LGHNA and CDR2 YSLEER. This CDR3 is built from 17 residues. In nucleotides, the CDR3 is TGCGCCAGCAGCCAAGATCCAGCGGGAGATTCCTACAATGAGCAGTTCTTC. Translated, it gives CASSQDPAGDSYNEQFF.

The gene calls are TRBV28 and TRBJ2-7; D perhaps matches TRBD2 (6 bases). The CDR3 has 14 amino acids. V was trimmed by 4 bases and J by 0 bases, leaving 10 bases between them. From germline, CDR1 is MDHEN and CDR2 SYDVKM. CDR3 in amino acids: CASSSAGPSYEQYF. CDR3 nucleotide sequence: TGTGCCAGCAGTTCGGCGGGGCCCTCCTACGAGCAGTACTTC.

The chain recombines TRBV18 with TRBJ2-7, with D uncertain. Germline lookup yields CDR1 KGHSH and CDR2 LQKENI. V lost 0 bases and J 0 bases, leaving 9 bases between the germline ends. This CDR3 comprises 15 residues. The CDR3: CASSPPVGHSYEQYF. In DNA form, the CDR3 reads TGTGCCAGCTCACCACCGGTGGGTCACTCCTACGAGCAGTACTTC.

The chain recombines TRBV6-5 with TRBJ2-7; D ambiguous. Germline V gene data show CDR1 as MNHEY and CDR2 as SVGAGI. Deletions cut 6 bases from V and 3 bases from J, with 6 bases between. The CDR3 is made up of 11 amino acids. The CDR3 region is CASRGSYEQYF. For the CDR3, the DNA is TGTGCCAGCAGAGGAAGCTACGAGCAGTACTTC.